This paragraph reports one T cell receptor (beta chain). Its antigen is currently unknown. These data are taken from a study of beta chain features in type 1 diabetes. Overall study results and limits: Fewer junction insertions and more nucleotide deletions appeared in type 1 diabetes patients. It was not settled here whether HLA type affects TCRB rearrangement. Cells with high TCR expression could be over-represented by cDNA sequencing.

CDR3 length: 14 residues. CDR1 and CDR2 from the germline V gene are LGHNA and YSLEER. Trimming took off 6 bases at V and 3 bases at J, with 15 bases between the two ends. Expressed TCRB transcripts were sequenced, since all the RNA that had been isolated was reverse transcribed. Naive, central memory and regulatory T cell samples produced a mean of roughly 3.9 million reads. Produced via immunoSEQ multiplex PCR; TCRdb's table is partial and in-frame only. The sample holds 400,000 to 550,000 clones; over 9.5% are singletons and the top ten take over 0.04%. The source is a woman aged 18-30 years in good health. The source material was naive CD4+ T cells from blood. This chain connects TRBV4-3 to TRBJ2-7; D perhaps matches TRBD2 (5 bases). CDR3 nucleotide sequence: TGCGCCAGCAGTAAAGGCAGCGGAAACTACGAGCAGTACTTC. The encoded protein is CASSKGSGNYEQYF.